This T cell receptor beta chain stems from a study of blood T cell repertoires in COVID-19. The overall study: PBMCs, B-cell-depleted T cells, or T cells were the source of the cDNA or gDNA that made up the material.

As processed by the authors: The assay estimated nucleated cells by amplifying reference gene primers. Using immunoSEQ multiplex PCR, the repertoire was profiled, and TCRdb retains in-frame clones only, with some absent. The V and J calls and the clone size are those of that table, but D and trimming were determined from the DNA. The sample records under 140,000 clones, about 72% being singletons. This clone was seen only once. The specimen was peripheral blood. The receptor was isolated from a woman aged 60-70 years with acute or convalescent COVID-19.

CDR3 sequence: CAISRSSGGARDTQYF. The DNA for the CDR3 is TGTGCCATCAGCCGATCTAGCGGGGGGGCTAGAGATACGCAGTATTTT. The chain couples TRBV10-3 to TRBJ2-3; 12 bases are a match to TRBD2. The length of the CDR3 is 16 residues. After removal of 6 bases from V and 5 bases from J, the junction contained 9 bases not matched to a gene. The germline V gene has CDR1 ENHRY and CDR2 SYGVKD.